This T cell receptor beta chain appears in the sequencing data of a study of low-dose radiotherapy and immunotherapy resistance in tumors. Study context: It was 1 Gy per fraction every two weeks that Cohort 2 received, adding up to 13 Gy over 26 weeks. Patients took aspirin 300 mg by mouth once daily. This continued for four cycles, starting on cycle 1 day 1.

Trimming shortened V by 10 bases and J by 4 bases, and 10 bases separated the two germline ends. Germline V gene sequence: CDR1 SNHLY, CDR2 FYNNEI. This CDR3 has 12 residues. Sample time point: before trial treatment. Every donor was treated with nivolumab, ipilimumab, aspirin, low-dose cyclophosphamide and also low-dose radiotherapy. Primers targeting TRAV and TRBV primed first-strand cDNA, covering alpha and beta chains. A constant-region primer paired with the V-primer adapter amplified TCRs over about 20 PCR cycles. TCRdb fed the reads into MiXCR, producing one record per CDR3 protein. Of roughly 76,000 distinct CDR3 sequences in the sample, approximately 20% were seen once. This clonotype has more than one count but fewer than ten.

This specimen consisted of PBMCs, obtained before treatment. The receptor was isolated from a male donor with prostate cancer. This chain joins TRBV2 and TRBJ2-2, with unresolved D. The CDR3 DNA reads as TGTGCCACCCTATTGGGCACCGGGGAGCTGTTTTTT. Protein: CATLLGTGELFF.